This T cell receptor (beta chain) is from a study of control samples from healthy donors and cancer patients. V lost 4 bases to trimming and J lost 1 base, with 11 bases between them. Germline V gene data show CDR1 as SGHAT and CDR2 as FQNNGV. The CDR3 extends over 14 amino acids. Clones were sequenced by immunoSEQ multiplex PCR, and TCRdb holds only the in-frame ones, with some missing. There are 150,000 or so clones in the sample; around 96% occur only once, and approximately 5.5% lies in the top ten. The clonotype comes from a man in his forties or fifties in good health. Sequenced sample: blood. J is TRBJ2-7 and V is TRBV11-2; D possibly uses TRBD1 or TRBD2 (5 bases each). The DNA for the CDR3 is TGTGCCAGCAGCTCACCCGGGGCATCCTACGAGCAGTACTTC. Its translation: CASSSPGASYEQYF. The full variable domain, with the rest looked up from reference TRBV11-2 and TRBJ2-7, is EAGVAQSPRYKIIEKRQSVAFWCNPISGHATLYWYQQILGQGPKLLIQFQNNGVVDDSQLPKDRFSAERLKGVDSTLKIQPAKLEDSAVYLCASSSPGASYEQYFGPGTRLTVT.